The sequence of this T cell receptor (beta chain) was determined in a study of blood T cell repertoires in COVID-19. Study-wide context: COVID-19 samples, acute and convalescent, were from the United States, Italy and Spain. T cells, B-cell-depleted T cells, or PBMCs supplied cDNA or gDNA.

Germline lookup yields CDR1 SGHVS and CDR2 FQNEAQ. This CDR3 is 16 amino acids long. The junction had 8 bases not matched to a gene; V was cut back by 4 bases and J by 2 bases. Produced via immunoSEQ multiplex PCR; TCRdb's table is partial and in-frame only. The sample lists hundreds of thousands of clones, roughly 86% occurring once. The clonotype was recovered from a man aged 55-75 years with acute or convalescent COVID-19. The specimen was peripheral blood. The V and J genes are TRBV7-8 and TRBJ2-7; 10 bases fit TRBD2. Here the CDR3 reads CASSYSKRGGAYEQYF. The DNA for the CDR3 is TGTGCCAGCAGCTATAGTAAGCGGGGGGGCGCCTACGAGCAGTACTTC.